This T cell receptor beta chain appears in the sequencing data of a study of T cells after yellow fever vaccination. At the level of the study: Low-cell-number fractions underwent preparation using SMART-Seq v4 Ultra Low Input. Findings of the study overall: Any FACS-sorted repertoire could hold abundant clonotypes that contaminate it from the bulk population. Detected again after the booster were most primary-vaccination clones, at nearly 97% CD4 and 80% to 90% CD8.

V was trimmed by 6 bases and J by 1 base, leaving 3 bases between them. This CDR3 spans 11 amino acids. The V gene's germline CDR1 is ENHRY and CDR2 SYGVKD. As for this clonotype: Its target is unknown.

TCR cDNA was made by 5'RACE template switching, adding a universal primer site and UMIs. MiXCR, applied by TCRdb to the 5' RACE reads, yields one record per CDR3 protein. The sample has 60,000 to 75,000 distinct CDR3 sequences, approximately 6.1% seen once. The starting material was CD8+ T cells sorted from PBMCs, obtained about 41 days after the first yellow fever vaccination. The chain employs TRBV10-3 and TRBJ1-1; D remains unclear. This clonotype was obtained from a man aged 18 to 30 who received the YFV17D yellow fever vaccine. CDR3 region: CAISWNTEAFF. CDR3 nucleotides: TGTGCCATCAGCTGGAACACTGAAGCTTTCTTT.